The entry that follows covers one T cell receptor (beta chain) sequence. The data were produced by immunoSEQ multiplex PCR, yet TCRdb's version contains in-frame clones alone and is incomplete. Here the sample spans roughly 70,000 clones, roughly nine tenths being singletons. The data derive from a study of technical replicates of blood from a handful of donors. This CDR3 comprises 14 residues. V lost 2 bases and J 4 bases, leaving 9 bases between the germline ends. Per germline, CDR1 MDHEN and CDR2 SYDVKM. This clonotype was obtained from a human donor in good health. The chain uses TRBV28 and TRBJ1-3; D is possibly TRBD1 (6 bases). Sequenced sample: T cells isolated from PBMCs. The CDR3 region is CASSLPGDGNTIYF. DNA of the CDR3: TGTGCCAGCAGTTTACCAGGGGACGGAAACACCATATATTTT.